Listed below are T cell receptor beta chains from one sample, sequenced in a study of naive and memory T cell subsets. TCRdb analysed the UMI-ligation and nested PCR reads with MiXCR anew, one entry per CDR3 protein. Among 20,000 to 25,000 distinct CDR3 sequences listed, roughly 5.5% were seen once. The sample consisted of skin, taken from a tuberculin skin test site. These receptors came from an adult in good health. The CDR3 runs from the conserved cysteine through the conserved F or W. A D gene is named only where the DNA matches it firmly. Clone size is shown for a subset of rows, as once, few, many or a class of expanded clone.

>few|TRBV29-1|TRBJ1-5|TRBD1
CSATTGYSNQPQHF
TGCAGCGCTACGACAGGGTATAGCAATCAGCCCCAGCATTTT
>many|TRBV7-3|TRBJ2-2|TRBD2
CASSVTSGSYTGELFF
TGTGCCAGCAGCGTCACTAGCGGGAGTTACACCGGGGAGCTGTTTTTT
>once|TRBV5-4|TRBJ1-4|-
CASSSATGVGEKLFF
TGTGCCAGCAGCTCCGCGACAGGTGTGGGTGAAAAACTGTTTTTT
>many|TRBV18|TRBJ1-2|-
CASSQRGPDYGYTF
TGTGCCAGCTCTCAGAGGGGTCCGGACTATGGCTACACCTTC
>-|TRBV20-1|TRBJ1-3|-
CSATSVGSSGNTIYF
TGCAGTGCGACCTCCGTGGGGAGCTCTGGAAACACCATATATTTT
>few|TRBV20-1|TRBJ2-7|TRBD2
CSATRRPLNGRKHYEQYF
TGCAGTGCTACACGACGTCCATTAAACGGGAGGAAACACTACGAGCAGTACTTC
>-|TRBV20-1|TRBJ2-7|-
CSARVIGEQYF
TGCAGTGCTAGGGTTATAGGAGAGCAGTACTTC
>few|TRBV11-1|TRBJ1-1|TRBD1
CASSQGDRGNTEAFF
TGTGCCAGCAGCCAAGGGGACAGGGGAAACACTGAAGCTTTCTTT
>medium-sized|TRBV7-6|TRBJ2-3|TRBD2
CASSLGLAGEGTDTQYF
TGTGCCAGCAGCTTAGGGCTAGCGGGAGAGGGCACAGATACGCAGTATTTT
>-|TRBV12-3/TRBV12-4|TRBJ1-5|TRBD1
CASSLGSAGGDHNQPQNF
TGTGCCAGCAGTTTGGGTTCCGCAGGGGGCGATCACAATCAGCCCCAGAATTTT
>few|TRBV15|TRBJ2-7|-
CATSREVEYEQYF
TGTGCCACCAGCAGAGAGGTGGAGTACGAGCAGTACTTC
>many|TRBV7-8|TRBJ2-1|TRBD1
CASRPDRGAYNEQFF
TGTGCCAGCAGACCCGACAGGGGCGCCTACAATGAGCAGTTCTTC
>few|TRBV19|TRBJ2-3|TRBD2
CATWDGRFTDTQYF
TGTGCCACCTGGGACGGGAGGTTCACAGATACGCAGTATTTT
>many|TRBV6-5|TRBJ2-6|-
CASSYSGTGANVLTF
TGTGCCAGCAGTTACTCTGGAACAGGGGCCAACGTCCTGACTTTC
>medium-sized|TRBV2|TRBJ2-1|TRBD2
CASGTSGAHNEQFF
TGTGCCAGCGGGACTAGCGGGGCACACAATGAGCAGTTCTTC
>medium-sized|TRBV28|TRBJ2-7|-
CASSSIQTSYEQYF
TGTGCCAGCAGTTCTATCCAAACCTCCTACGAGCAGTACTTC
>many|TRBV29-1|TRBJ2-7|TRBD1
CSVSQGAYEQYF
TGCAGCGTTTCTCAGGGGGCTTACGAGCAGTACTTC
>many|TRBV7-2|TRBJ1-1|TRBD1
CASSPRQGMLNTEAFF
TGTGCCAGCAGCCCGAGACAGGGTATGCTGAACACTGAAGCTTTCTTT
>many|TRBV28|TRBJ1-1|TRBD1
CASTPGGGQEGGAFF
TGTGCCAGCACTCCTGGAGGGGGACAGGAGGGTGGAGCTTTCTTT
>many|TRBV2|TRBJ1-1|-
CASSRSSEAFF
TGTGCCAGCAGTCGGTCTTCTGAAGCTTTCTTT
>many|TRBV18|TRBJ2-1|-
CASSSVIVRGNEQFF
TGTGCCAGCTCATCCGTCATTGTAAGGGGCAATGAGCAGTTCTTC
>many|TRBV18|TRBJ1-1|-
CASSPGLGKNTEAFF
TGTGCCAGCTCACCAGGACTGGGCAAAAACACTGAAGCTTTCTTT
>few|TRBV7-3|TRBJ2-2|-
CASSFRAQGTGELFF
TGTGCCAGCAGCTTCCGGGCCCAAGGCACCGGGGAGCTGTTTTTT